This paragraph reports one TCR beta chain. This clone was detected only a few times. Its target antigen remains unknown. Base quality data are lacking; no much larger clone is found one base away. The sample originates from a study of cytomegalovirus exposure and HLA in healthy donors (dated by TCRdb to 2015 to 2018). Looking at the study overall: A later analysis indicated that the 130 or so validation repertoires were generated on the platform also employed for the roughly 650 repertoires of the first cohort. The study aimed to test whether signatures of past pathogen exposure could be identified by cataloging public T cell receptors. The study combined high-throughput TCR immunosequencing, statistical association of individual TCRs with disease status, and machine learning to predict cytomegalovirus infection status. Along with the roughly 700-subject first cohort, a separate validation cohort of over 90 different subjects was used.

V sheds 7 bases and J sheds 2 bases, leaving 15 bases between their ends. CDR1 and CDR2 (MNHEY, SVGAGI) derive from the germline V gene. The CDR3 runs 15 amino acids, cysteine and phenylalanine included. Only the CDR3 region is kept as DNA, spanning 45 bases read in frame from base 1. Library preparation was by the immunoSEQ multiplex PCR assay. Regarding the original processing steps: A statistical classification framework was built to diagnose cytomegalovirus status from the catalog of TCR beta chain sequences. TCRdb took this table from immuneACCESS and kept in-frame rearrangements with V and J called. Such tables lack part of the clones; where checked against another copy, unresolved V genes explain under half of the gap, and the rest is unexplained. V and J calls and clone size follow that table, whereas D and trimming were derived from the DNA. The sample table holds about 130,000 clones, of which just under 90% were seen once. The ten largest make up about 3% of the sample.

Donors formed part of the validation cohort, which comprised over a hundred subjects and was distinct from the first cohort of several hundred subjects. Broad study findings and their caveats: In vitro tests confirmed that a few of the cytomegalovirus-associated TCR beta chains recognize cytomegalovirus antigens. In both the original and validation cohorts, the classifier was reported to diagnose cytomegalovirus status with high specificity and sensitivity. According to the authors, the approach could potentially be generalized to other disease states and immunological phenotypes. A total of 150 or so TCR beta chains were listed by the study as associated with cytomegalovirus. Across donors, most TCR sequences were observed very rarely, whereas some public TCRs were present in many individuals. Subsequent analysis determined that TCRs grouped into clusters in the first cohort also showed a tendency toward co-occurrence across the roughly 130 validation repertoires, and 85% to 95% of cluster scores exceeded 0. A later analysis lacked HLA typing for the validation cohort, so it scored co-occurrence in that cohort across all 120 or so repertoires.

The clonotype comes from a man aged 30-40 years in good health and CMV-seronegative. The rearrangement joined TRBV6-5 to TRBJ1-5, with no confident D gene call. Sequencing was done on a sample of PBMCs. Read as DNA, the sequence is TGTGCCAGCACCTTAACTCTCATGGGCAATCAGCCCCAGCATTTT. Its coded protein is CASTLTLMGNQPQHF.